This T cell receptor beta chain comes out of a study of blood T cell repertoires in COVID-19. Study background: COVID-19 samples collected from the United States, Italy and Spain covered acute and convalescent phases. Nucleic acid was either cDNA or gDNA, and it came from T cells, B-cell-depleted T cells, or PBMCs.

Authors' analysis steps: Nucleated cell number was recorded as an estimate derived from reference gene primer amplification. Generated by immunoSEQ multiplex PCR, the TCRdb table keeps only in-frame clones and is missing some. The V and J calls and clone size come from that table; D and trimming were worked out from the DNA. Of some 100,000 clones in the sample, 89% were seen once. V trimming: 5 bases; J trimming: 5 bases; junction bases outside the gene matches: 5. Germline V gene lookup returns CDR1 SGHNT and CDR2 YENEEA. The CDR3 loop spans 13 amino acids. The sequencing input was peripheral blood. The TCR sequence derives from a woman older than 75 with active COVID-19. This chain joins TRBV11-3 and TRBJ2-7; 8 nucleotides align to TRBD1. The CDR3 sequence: CASSLGTGDEQYF. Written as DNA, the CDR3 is TGTGCCAGCAGCCTAGGGACAGGTGACGAGCAGTACTTC. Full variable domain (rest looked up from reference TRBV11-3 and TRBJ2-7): EAGVVQSPRYKIIEKKQPVAFWCNPISGHNTLYWYLQNLGQGPELLIRYENEEAVDDSQLPKDRFSAERLKGVDSTLKIQPAELGDSAVYLCASSLGTGDEQYFGPGTRLTVT.